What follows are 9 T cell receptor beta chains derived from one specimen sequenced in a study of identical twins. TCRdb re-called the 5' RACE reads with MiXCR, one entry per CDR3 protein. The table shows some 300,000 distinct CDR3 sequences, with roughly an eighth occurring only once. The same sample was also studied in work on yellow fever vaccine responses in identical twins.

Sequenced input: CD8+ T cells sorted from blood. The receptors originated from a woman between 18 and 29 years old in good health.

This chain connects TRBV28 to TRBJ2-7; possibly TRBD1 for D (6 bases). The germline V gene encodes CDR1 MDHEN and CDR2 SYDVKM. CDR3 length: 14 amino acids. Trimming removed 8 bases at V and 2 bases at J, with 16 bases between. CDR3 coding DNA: TGTGCCAGCGGCCTCCAGGGGTATGCCTACGAGCAGTACTTC. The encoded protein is CASGLQGYAYEQYF.

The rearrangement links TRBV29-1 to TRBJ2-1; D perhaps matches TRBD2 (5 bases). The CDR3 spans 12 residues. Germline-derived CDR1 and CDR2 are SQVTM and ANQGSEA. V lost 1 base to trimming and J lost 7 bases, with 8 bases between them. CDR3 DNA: TGCAGCGTTGAAGGAGGGTGGAATGAGCAGTTCTTC. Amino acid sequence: CSVEGGWNEQFF.

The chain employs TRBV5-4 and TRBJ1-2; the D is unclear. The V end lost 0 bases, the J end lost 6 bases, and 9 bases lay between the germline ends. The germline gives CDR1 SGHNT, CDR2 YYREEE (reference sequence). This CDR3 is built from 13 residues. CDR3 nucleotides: TGTGCCAGCAGCTTGGGGTTAGAAAATGGCTACACCTTC. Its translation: CASSLGLENGYTF. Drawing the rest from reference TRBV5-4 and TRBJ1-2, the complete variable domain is ETGVTQSPTHLIKTRGQQVTLRCSSQSGHNTVSWYQQALGQGPQFIFQYYREEENGRGNFPPRFSGLQFPNYSSELNVNALELDDSALYLCASSLGLENGYTFGSGTRLTVV.

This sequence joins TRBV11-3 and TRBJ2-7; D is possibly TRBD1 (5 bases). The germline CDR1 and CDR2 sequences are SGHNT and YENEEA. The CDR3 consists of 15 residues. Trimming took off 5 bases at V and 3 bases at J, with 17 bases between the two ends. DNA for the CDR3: TGTGCCAGCAGCCCCCGACAGTCCCCCTACTACGAGCAGTACTTC. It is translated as CASSPRQSPYYEQYF.

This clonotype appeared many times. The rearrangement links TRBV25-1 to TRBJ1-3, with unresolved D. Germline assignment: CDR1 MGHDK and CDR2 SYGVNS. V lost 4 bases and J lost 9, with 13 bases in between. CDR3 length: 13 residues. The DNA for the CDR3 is TGTGCCAGCAGTGCAACCCACCCATCCACCATATATTTT. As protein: CASSATHPSTIYF. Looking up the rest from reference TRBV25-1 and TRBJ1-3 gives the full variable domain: EADIYQTPRYLVIGTGKKITLECSQTMGHDKMYWYQQDPGMELHLIHYSYGVNSTEKGDLSSESTVSRIRTEHFPLTLESARPSHTSQYLCASSATHPSTIYFGEGSWLTVV.

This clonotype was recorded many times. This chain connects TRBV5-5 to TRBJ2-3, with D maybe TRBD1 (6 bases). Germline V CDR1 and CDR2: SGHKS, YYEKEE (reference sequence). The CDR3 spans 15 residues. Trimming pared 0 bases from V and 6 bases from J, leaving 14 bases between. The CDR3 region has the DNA TGTGCCAGCAGCTTGGAGGGGGTGGTATTTGATACGCAGTATTTT. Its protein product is CASSLEGVVFDTQYF.

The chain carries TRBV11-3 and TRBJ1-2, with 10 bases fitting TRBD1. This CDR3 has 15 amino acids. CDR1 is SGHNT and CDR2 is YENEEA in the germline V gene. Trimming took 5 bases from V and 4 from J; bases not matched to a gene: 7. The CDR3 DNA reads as TGTGCCAGCAGCGATGGGACAGGGGACGTCTATGGCTACACCTTC. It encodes CASSDGTGDVYGYTF.

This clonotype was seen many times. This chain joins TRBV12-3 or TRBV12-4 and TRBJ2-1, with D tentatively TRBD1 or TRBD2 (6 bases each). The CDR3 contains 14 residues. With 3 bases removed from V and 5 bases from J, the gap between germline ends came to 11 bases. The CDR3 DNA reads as TGTGCCAGCAGTTTGGGGGGCACCGACAATGAGCAGTTCTTC. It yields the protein CASSLGGTDNEQFF.

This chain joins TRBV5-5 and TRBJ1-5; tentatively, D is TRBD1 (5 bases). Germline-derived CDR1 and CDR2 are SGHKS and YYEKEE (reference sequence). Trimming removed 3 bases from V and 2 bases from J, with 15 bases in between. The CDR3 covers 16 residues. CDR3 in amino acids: CASSYSWRGGNQPQHF. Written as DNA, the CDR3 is TGTGCCAGCAGCTATAGCTGGAGGGGAGGCAATCAGCCCCAGCATTTT.